Each of the 9 T cell receptor beta chains below was sequenced from the same sample in a study of Graves' ophthalmopathy and Graves' hyperthyroidism. The study amplified TCR beta CDR3 regions using RNA transcripts. Second-round multiplex PCR followed a first-round RT-PCR using HTBI primers. A single record per CDR3 protein comes from TCRdb applying MiXCR to the multiplex PCR reads. The data hold 400,000 to 450,000 distinct CDR3 sequences, with 20% to 25% observed a single time. Material: peripheral blood. The receptors were sampled from a woman under 30 with stable Graves' hyperthyroidism.

This clonotype occurred many times. This chain uses TRBV5-4 with TRBJ2-6; TRBD1 matches at 8 bases. CDR1 and CDR2 from the germline V gene are SGHNT and YYREEE (reference sequence). J was trimmed by 4 bases and V by 1 base; bases with no gene match: 10. This CDR3 contains 18 residues. CDR3 coding DNA: TGTGCCAGCAGCTTGAGATACAGGGGGGTAACCGGGGCCAACGTCCTGACTTTC. This sequence encodes CASSLRYRGVTGANVLTF.

Details on this clonotype: A single base separates this from a much larger clone, so it may be a read error. This chain joins TRBV7-9 and TRBJ2-7; 7 bases fit TRBD1. Looked up from germline, CDR1 is SEHNR and CDR2 is FQNEAQ (reference sequence). The CDR3 is 12 residues long. The trim removed 3 bases at V and 7 bases at J, leaving 3 bases unmatched. CDR3 protein: CASSFRDREQYV. CDR3 DNA sequence: TGTGCCAGCAGCTTCCGGGACAGAGAGCAGTACGTC.

The chain employs TRBV7-2 and TRBJ1-5, with 8 bases lining up with TRBD1. Germline V gives CDR1 SGHTA, CDR2 FQGNSA. This CDR3 is built from 15 residues. V shed 3 bases, J shed 3 bases, and the junction held 4 bases outside the gene matches. CDR3 nucleotide sequence: TGTGCCAGCAGCTTGGACAGGGATCCCAATCAGCCCCAGCATTTT. Translation gives CASSLDRDPNQPQHF. Full variable domain (rest looked up from reference TRBV7-2 and TRBJ1-5): GAGVSQSPSNKVTEKGKDVELRCDPISGHTALYWYRQSLGQGLEFLIYFQGNSAPDKSGLPSDRFSAERTGGSVSTLTIQRTQQEDSAVYLCASSLDRDPNQPQHFGDGTRLSIL.

This clonotype was counted many times. The chain joins TRBV5-1 to TRBJ1-3; the D is unclear. The V and J ends lost 0 bases and 2 bases respectively, with 9 bases between them. Germline CDR1 SGHRS, CDR2 YFSETQ. The CDR3 is made up of 15 amino acids. The CDR3 spells CASSLAGVAGNTIYF. The CDR3 DNA reads as TGCGCCAGCAGCTTGGCTGGGGTGGCTGGAAACACCATATATTTT.

V gene TRBV6-5 combines with J gene TRBJ2-7; D perhaps matches TRBD1 (6 bases). CDR1 and CDR2 (germline): MNHEY, SVGAGI. The V and J ends lost 2 bases and 5 bases respectively, with 13 bases between them. This CDR3 region has 14 residues. DNA for the CDR3: TGTGCCAGCAGTTACGCCGACAGGACTCACGAGCAGTACTTC. It codes for CASSYADRTHEQYF.

The CDR3 sequence: CASSRPGLAGLTTGELFF. In nucleotides, the CDR3 is TGTGCCAGCAGTCGGCCGGGACTAGCGGGACTTACCACCGGGGAGCTGTTTTTT. The rearrangement joins TRBV12-3 or TRBV12-4 to TRBJ2-2; 13 nucleotides align to TRBD2. Unmatched junction bases numbered 10, after V lost 5 bases and J lost 4 bases. The CDR3 extends over 18 amino acids.

The CDR3 spells CASSYGDSPGHF. The DNA of the CDR3 is TGTGCCAGCAGTTACGGGGACAGCCCGGGCCACTTT. The V call is TRBV6-2 or TRBV6-3, the J call TRBJ1-6; TRBD1 matches at 7 bases. Germline V gives CDR1 MNHEY, CDR2 SVGEGT. This CDR3 is built from 12 residues. Trimming cost V 2 bases and J 18 bases; bases outside gene matches: 7.

The chain combines TRBV7-3 with TRBJ2-7, with 12 bases identical to TRBD2. The CDR3 runs 18 residues. Germline V gene lookup returns CDR1 SGHTA and CDR2 FQGTGA. V shed 1 base and J 4 bases; nucleotides not matched to a gene: 11. CDR3 loop: CASSLRRPSGRARYEQYF. The CDR3 DNA reads as TGTGCCAGCAGCTTAAGGCGCCCTAGCGGGAGGGCCAGGTACGAGCAGTACTTC.

V and J are TRBV24-1 and TRBJ2-2, with unresolved D. Germline V lookup: CDR1 KGHDR, CDR2 SFDVKD. V gave up 0 bases and J gave up 6 bases, with 4 bases separating them. The CDR3 sequence is 13 residues long. The CDR3 DNA reads as TGTGCCACCAGTGATTTGCTGCCCGGGGAGCTGTTTTTT. This translates into CATSDLLPGELFF.